This TCR beta chain was retrieved from a study of blood T cell repertoires in COVID-19. The study assigned cohorts using participant-reported clinical history. Repertoires were generated with immunoSEQ multiplex PCR, while TCRdb's copy carries only in-frame clones and drops some. The profile shows some 400,000 clones, 85% to 90% of them singletons. Germline-derived CDR1 and CDR2 are SQVTM and ANQGSEA. V shed 7 bases, J shed 1 base, and the junction held 12 bases outside the gene matches. The CDR3 sequence is 15 residues long. This sequence joins TRBV29-1 and TRBJ2-7; 8 bases align to TRBD2. The sequenced material came from PBMCs or T cells enriched from blood (not recorded which). The sequence derives from a woman aged 25 to 45 who had recovered from COVID-19. CDR3 sequence: CSGDPPGGFSYEQYF. DNA for the CDR3: TGCAGCGGCGACCCCCCGGGAGGGTTTTCCTACGAGCAGTACTTC.